These T cell receptor beta chains were read from a single sample in a study of metastatic and nonmetastatic thyroid tumors. MiXCR reprocessed the PCR reads for TCRdb. The repertoire consists of approximately 24,000 clones, with 21% occurring once and the leading ten covering 10% to 15%. Sequenced: blood. The receptor set was obtained from a male donor with papillary thyroid cancer or a benign thyroid nodule (not recorded which). Some clones in this sample may be carry-over from other donors' samples. CDR3s include the opening cysteine and the closing phenylalanine or tryptophan. D genes are given only for firm matches. Clone size, where shown, is once, few, many, or a class for clones that have expanded.

clone_size	j_call	d_call	v_call	cdr3_aa	cdr3_nt
many	TRBJ1-1	.	TRBV30	CAWSPPRTALNTEAFF	TGTGCCTGGAGTCCCCCCAGGACAGCATTGAACACTGAAGCTTTCTTT
many	TRBJ2-3	TRBD2	TRBV12-3/TRBV12-4	CASNRAGGTTDTQYF	TGTGCCAGCAACCGAGCGGGAGGAACCACAGATACGCAGTATTTT
many	TRBJ2-1	.	TRBV20-1	CSADSSYNEQFF	TGCAGTGCGGATTCCTCCTACAATGAGCAGTTCTTC
few	TRBJ2-7	.	TRBV6-1	CASSLRNRPYDQYF	TGTGCCAGCAGTTTAAGGAACAGACCCTACGATCAGTACTTC
.	TRBJ2-1	.	TRBV4-2	CASGESGFDTEQFF	TGTGCCAGCGGCGAGAGCGGGTTCGATACTGAGCAGTTCTTC
medium-sized	TRBJ2-2	TRBD2	TRBV27	CASTPYGGAGELFF	TGTGCCAGCACCCCATACGGGGGGGCCGGGGAGCTGTTTTTT
many	TRBJ2-7	.	TRBV20-1	CSAVSGSSSYEQYF	TGCAGTGCCGTGAGCGGGTCGAGCTCCTACGAGCAGTACTTC
.	TRBJ1-1	TRBD1	TRBV9	CASSVARDRVAEAFF	TGTGCCAGCAGCGTAGCTCGAGACAGGGTGGCTGAAGCTTTCTTT
.	TRBJ1-1	.	TRBV30	CAWRGPAFSNTEAFF	TGTGCCTGGAGGGGCCCCGCATTTTCGAACACTGAAGCTTTCTTT
many	TRBJ2-1	.	TRBV5-5	CASSMPGRFYNEQFF	TGTGCCAGCAGCATGCCGGGACGGTTCTACAATGAGCAGTTCTTC
.	TRBJ2-3	.	TRBV5-1	CASSPRSRGSTDTQYF	TGCGCCAGCAGCCCACGGTCTCGGGGTAGCACAGATACGCAGTATTTT
once	TRBJ2-7	.	TRBV4-1	CASSQVPHYEQYF	TGCGCCAGCAGCCAAGTCCCACACTACGAGCAGTACTTC
many	TRBJ1-3	TRBD1	TRBV29-1	CSIQTRQGIAGNTIYF	TGCAGCATTCAGACCCGACAGGGAATAGCTGGAAACACCATATATTTT
.	TRBJ1-6	TRBD1	TRBV27	CASSLIGTEYPSSYNSPLHF	TGTGCCAGCAGTTTGATCGGGACAGAGTATCCAAGCTCCTATAATTCACCCCTCCACTTT
many	TRBJ2-5	.	TRBV10-1	CASRMGRREPSETQYF	TGCGCCAGCAGGATGGGACGGAGGGAGCCTTCAGAGACCCAGTACTTC
many	TRBJ2-1	TRBD2	TRBV30	CAWALAGGDYEQFF	TGTGCTTGGGCCCTAGCGGGAGGCGACTATGAGCAGTTCTTC
many	TRBJ2-4	.	TRBV5-6	CASSLDPRWGRTMGNIQYF	TGTGCCAGCAGCTTGGACCCTCGGTGGGGCAGGACGATGGGGAACATTCAGTACTTC
medium-sized	TRBJ1-5	TRBD1	TRBV28	CASSSLTGGSWNQPQHF	TGTGCCAGCAGTTCATTGACAGGGGGCTCTTGGAATCAGCCCCAGCATTTT
few	TRBJ2-1	TRBD2	TRBV28	CASSFCPGGSSYNEQFF	TGTGCCAGCAGTTTTTGCCCCGGGGGGAGCTCCTACAATGAGCAGTTCTTC
few	TRBJ1-5	.	TRBV6-1	CASGKGVQHQHF	TGTGCCAGCGGTAAAGGGGTACAGCATCAGCATTTT
.	TRBJ2-7	TRBD1	TRBV20-1	CSARTGTGDYEQYF	TGCAGTGCTAGGACCGGGACAGGAGACTACGAGCAGTACTTC
few	TRBJ2-1	TRBD2	TRBV20-1	CSASTSGGAAPVNEQFF	TGCAGTGCTAGTACTAGCGGGGGGGCGGCCCCAGTCAATGAGCAGTTCTTC
many	TRBJ2-1	TRBD2	TRBV10-3	CAISETSDHNEQFF	TGTGCCATCAGTGAGACTAGCGACCACAATGAGCAGTTCTTC
.	TRBJ2-3	.	TRBV3-1	CVSSQIATDTRYF	TGTGTCAGCAGCCAGATAGCGACAGATACGCGGTATTTT
many	TRBJ1-1	TRBD1	TRBV5-4	CASSAGQGTFEAFF	TGTGCCAGCAGCGCTGGACAGGGGACCTTTGAAGCTTTCTTT